This T cell receptor (beta chain) was identified in a study of shared clonotypes between healthy human individuals. CD45RO-negative CD8 cells positively selected for CCR7 made up the naive population, which excluded terminally differentiated effector memory CD45RA+ cells. On this clone: The same CDR3 can be traced to other DNA sequences in this sample.

Method: immunoSEQ multiplex PCR; TCRdb's copy keeps in-frame clones and lacks some. Of some 1,900,000 clones in the sample, about 95% were seen once. This CDR3 comprises 15 residues. V lost 1 base and J lost 0, with 9 bases in between. CDR1 MNHEY and CDR2 SMNVEV come from the germline V gene (reference sequence). Sequencing was done on a sample of naive CD8+ T cells sorted from blood. The origin of this receptor is a man aged 18 to 29 in good health. This chain joins TRBV27 and TRBJ1-2, with D possibly TRBD1 on 5 matching bases. In DNA form, the CDR3 reads TGTGCCAGCAGTTTATGGGGGGGGTCTAACTATGGCTACACCTTC. Protein: CASSLWGGSNYGYTF.